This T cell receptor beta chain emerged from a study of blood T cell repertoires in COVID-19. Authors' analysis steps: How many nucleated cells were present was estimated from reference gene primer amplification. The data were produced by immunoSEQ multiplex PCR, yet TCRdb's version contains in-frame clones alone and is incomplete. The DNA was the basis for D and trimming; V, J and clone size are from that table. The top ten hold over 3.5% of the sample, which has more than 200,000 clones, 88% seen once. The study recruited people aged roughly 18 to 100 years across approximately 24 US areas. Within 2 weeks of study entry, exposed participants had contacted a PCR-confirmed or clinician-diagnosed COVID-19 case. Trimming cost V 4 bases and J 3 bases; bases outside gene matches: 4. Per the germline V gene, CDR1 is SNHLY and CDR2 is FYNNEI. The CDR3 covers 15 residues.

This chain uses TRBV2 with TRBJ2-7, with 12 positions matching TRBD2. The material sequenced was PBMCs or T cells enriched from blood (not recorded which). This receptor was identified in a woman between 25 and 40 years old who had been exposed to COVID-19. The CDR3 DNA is TGTGCCAGCAGTGGAGTGACTAGCGGGAGCTACGAGCAGTACTTC. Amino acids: CASSGVTSGSYEQYF. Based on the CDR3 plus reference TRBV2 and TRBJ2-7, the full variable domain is EPEVTQTPSHQVTQMGQEVILRCVPISNHLYFYWYRQILGQKVEFLVSFYNNEISEKSEIFDDQFSVERPDGSNFTLKIRSTKLEDSAMYFCASSGVTSGSYEQYFGPGTRLTVT.